This record concerns one T cell receptor (beta chain) sequence. Sequencing used immunoSEQ multiplex PCR; TCRdb keeps in-frame clones, though not all of them. The table has 2 million to 2.5 million clones, about 92% seen once. The germline V gene encodes CDR1 LGHNT and CDR2 FRNRAP. This CDR3 is built from 15 residues. V was pared by 1 base and J by 7 bases, with 5 bases of the junction left unmatched. The data were taken from a study of shared clonotypes between healthy human individuals. Caucasian adults residing in Nashville, Tennessee made up all the donors. This chain links TRBV12-5 with TRBJ2-3; 10 positions agree with TRBD2. The sequence came from a young man in good health. Some clones in this sample may be carry-over from other donors' samples. Sequencing was performed on naive CD4+ T cells from PBMCs. Subset noted: CD45RA+ positively selected. The CDR3 protein is CASGLALAGVNTQYF. In nucleotides, the CDR3 is TGTGCTAGTGGTTTGGCCCTAGCGGGAGTAAATACGCAGTATTTT.